These 15 T cell receptor beta chains were sequenced from one sample in a study of blood T cells in healthy people across ages. The second PCR ran roughly 6 to 11 cycles with a sample-barcoded 5' primer and J-beta primers. TCRdb redid the calling of the 5' RACE reads with MiXCR, one entry per CDR3 protein. The table lists about 560,000 distinct CDR3 sequences, 25% to 35% of them singletons. The data also belong to a second study, concerning T cells of mothers and their children.

Sequenced sample: blood. These TCRs come from a boy between 2 and 10 years old in good health.

Only a few counts were recorded for this clonotype. The J gene is TRBJ2-5, the V gene TRBV6-5, with a possible D match to TRBD1 (5 bases). The J call may be incorrect, as the DNA end agrees better with TRBJ2-1. The CDR3 is 14 amino acids. CDR1 is MNHEY, CDR2 SVGAGI, per germline. The CDR3 DNA sequence: TGTGCCAGCAGCCCAGGGATGGCCTACAATGAGCAGTTCTTC. Translating it yields CASSPGMAYNEQFF.

J is TRBJ2-5 and V is TRBV15; D unresolved. The germline V and J ends were trimmed by 1 base and 1 base, with 10 bases remaining between them. Germline V gene sequence: CDR1 LNHNV, CDR2 YYDKDF (reference sequence). This CDR3 is 15 amino acids long. For the CDR3, the DNA is TGTGCCACCAGCAGAGCTAGAGTGCCCCAAGAGACCCAGTACTTC. This translates into CATSRARVPQETQYF. The whole variable domain, remainder taken from reference TRBV15 and TRBJ2-5, is DAMVIQNPRYQVTQFGKPVTLSCSQTLNHNVMYWYQQKSSQAPKLLFHYYDKDFNNEADTPDNFQSRRPNTSFCFLDIRSPGLGDTAMYLCATSRARVPQETQYFGPGTRLLVL.

A few counts support this clonotype. V usage is TRBV29-1 and J usage is TRBJ2-7, with unresolved D. The germline CDR1 and CDR2 sequences are SQVTM and ANQGSEA. This CDR3 is 11 amino acids long. Trimming removed 4 bases from V and 9 bases from J, with 13 bases in between. The CDR3, as DNA: TGCAGCGTTGCTGATTGGAACGGGCAGTACTTC. Its protein is CSVADWNGQYF.

V is TRBV12-3 or TRBV12-4 and J is TRBJ2-5; weak D call: TRBD2 (10 bases). V lost 3 bases and J lost 7, with 36 bases in between. The CDR3 has 21 residues. In DNA form, the CDR3 reads TGTGCCAGCAGTTTCCACGGGACAGGGCGAAAAGCGGGGGGGCCCATAGGGACCCAGTACTTC. This codes for CASSFHGTGRKAGGPIGTQYF.

The chain carries TRBV20-1 and TRBJ2-5, with TRBD2 matching over 7 bases. Germline V gene sequence: CDR1 DFQATT, CDR2 SNEGSKA (reference sequence). The junction had 7 bases not matched to a gene; V was cut back by 0 bases and J by 3 bases. The CDR3 has 15 residues. The CDR3 loop is CSARDPRGVEETQYF. The CDR3 DNA sequence: TGCAGTGCTAGAGATCCACGGGGGGTGGAAGAGACCCAGTACTTC.

V and J are TRBV27 and TRBJ2-1, with no clear D. CDR1 and CDR2 from the germline V gene are MNHEY and SMNVEV (reference sequence). CDR3 length equals 13 residues. Trimming stripped 7 bases from V and 5 bases from J, with 12 bases between. The CDR3, as DNA: TGTGCCAGCATATCCAGGCCCCACAATGAGCAGTTCTTC. This sequence encodes CASISRPHNEQFF.

The chain has TRBV7-9 and TRBJ2-5; D perhaps matches TRBD1 (5 bases). V lost 3 bases and J 1 base, leaving 9 bases between the germline ends. This CDR3 has 14 amino acids. Germline values: CDR1 SEHNR, CDR2 FQNEAQ (reference sequence). DNA of the CDR3: TGTGCCAGCAGCTTTGACAGTTTCCAAGAGACCCAGTACTTC. Amino acids: CASSFDSFQETQYF.

This clonotype was seen many times. This chain joins TRBV6-5 and TRBJ2-5, with TRBD2 matching over 11 bases. Germline loops: CDR1 MNHEY, CDR2 SVGAGI. J lost 4 bases, V lost 5 bases, and 6 bases had no gene match. CDR3 size: 15 residues. The CDR3 spells CASSLSGGGSETQYF. CDR3 sequence (DNA): TGTGCCAGCAGTCTTAGCGGGGGGGGATCAGAGACCCAGTACTTC.

This clonotype was seen a few times. The gene calls are TRBV27 and TRBJ1-1, with D tentatively TRBD1 (5 bases). Trimming removed 4 bases from V and 1 base from J, with 7 bases in between. This CDR3 has 13 residues. Germline V lookup: CDR1 MNHEY, CDR2 SMNVEV (reference sequence). This chain's CDR3 is CASSWGTNTEAFF. As DNA, the CDR3 is TGTGCCAGCAGTTGGGGGACGAACACTGAAGCTTTCTTT.

This clonotype was observed a handful of times. The rearrangement links TRBV29-1 to TRBJ1-2, with D uncertain. The CDR3 has 13 residues. Germline CDR1 SQVTM, CDR2 ANQGSEA. Trimming removed 2 bases at V and 0 bases at J, with 7 bases between. CDR3 in amino acids: CSVEHRPNYGYTF. In DNA form, the CDR3 reads TGCAGCGTTGAACATCGGCCTAACTATGGCTACACCTTC.

Many counts were recorded for this clonotype. The chain has TRBV28 and TRBJ2-1, with 10 positions matching TRBD2. CDR1 MDHEN and CDR2 SYDVKM come from the germline V gene. This CDR3 region has 16 residues. Trimming removed 2 bases from V and 5 bases from J; junction bases left unmatched: 6. CDR3 sequence: CASSLIRLAGDNEQFF. For the CDR3, the DNA is TGTGCCAGCAGTTTAATAAGGCTAGCGGGGGACAATGAGCAGTTCTTC. The full variable domain, with the rest looked up from reference TRBV28 and TRBJ2-1, is DVKVTQSSRYLVKRTGEKVFLECVQDMDHENMFWYRQDPGLGLRLIYFSYDVKMKEKGDIPEGYSVSREKKERFSLILESASTNQTSMYLCASSLIRLAGDNEQFFGPGTRLTVL.

Many counts were recorded for this clonotype. The rearrangement links TRBV6-5 to TRBJ2-5; 9 nucleotides align to TRBD2. The V segment lost 7 bases and the J segment 4 bases; nucleotides outside the gene matches: 4. This CDR3 has 13 amino acids. CDR1 is MNHEY and CDR2 is SVGAGI in the germline V gene. CDR3 region: CASTRSGGETQYF. The CDR3 nucleotides read TGTGCCAGCACCCGTAGCGGGGGAGAGACCCAGTACTTC.

The rearrangement uses TRBV6-1 and TRBJ2-5; D ambiguous. CDR3 length equals 15 residues. Germline CDR1 MNHNS, CDR2 SASEGT. The V gene lost 0 bases and the J gene lost 4 bases, with 12 bases spanning the gap. The CDR3, as DNA: TGTGCCAGCAGTGAAGCGCGAGGCCGGATAGAGACCCAGTACTTC. Its translation is CASSEARGRIETQYF.

This clonotype was observed a handful of times. This sequence joins TRBV11-2 and TRBJ1-1; possible D gene TRBD1, 5 bases. This CDR3 has 17 residues. The ends were cut back, 0 bases at V and 6 bases at J, with 20 bases in the middle. Per the germline V gene, CDR1 is SGHAT and CDR2 is FQNNGV. For the CDR3, the DNA is TGTGCCAGCAGCTTAGATCCGAGTAGGGGAGGAGCGGCTGAAGCTTTCTTT. Its protein product is CASSLDPSRGGAAEAFF. The full variable domain, rest sourced from reference TRBV11-2 and TRBJ1-1, is EAGVAQSPRYKIIEKRQSVAFWCNPISGHATLYWYQQILGQGPKLLIQFQNNGVVDDSQLPKDRFSAERLKGVDSTLKIQPAKLEDSAVYLCASSLDPSRGGAAEAFFGQGTRLTVV.

This clonotype was counted between two and nine times. The chain employs TRBV6-5 and TRBJ2-1; either TRBD1 or TRBD2 may supply D (5 bases each). Trimming removed 2 bases from V and 5 bases from J, with 10 bases in between. This CDR3 is 14 amino acids long. The germline V gene encodes CDR1 MNHEY and CDR2 SVGAGI. This chain's CDR3 is CASSYEGINNEQFF. In nucleotides, the CDR3 is TGTGCCAGCAGTTACGAGGGGATTAACAATGAGCAGTTCTTC.